These 24 T cell receptor beta chains share one sample of origin, sequenced in a study of T-cell reconstitution after alpha-beta-depleted transplantation in children. Unique molecular identifiers were incorporated when the TCRbeta library was constructed. TCRdb reprocessed the PCR reads via MiXCR and lists one record per CDR3 protein. The table has about 500,000 distinct CDR3 sequences, roughly 33% seen once. The sequencing used PBMCs from the stem cell graft donor, collected from the stem cell graft. The receptors were gathered from a human donor who donated a stem cell graft to a child with aplastic anemia.

This clonotype was seen ten or more times. The chain employs TRBV5-1 and TRBJ2-1, with D unresolved. Trimming pared 1 base from V and 5 bases from J, leaving 28 bases between. The CDR3 covers 20 residues. Germline CDR1 reads SGHRS; CDR2 reads YFSETQ. The CDR3 nucleotides read TGCGCCAGCAGCTTGATTTTTATACGGCTCTCGTTTGCGGCGAACAATGAGCAGTTCTTC. Its protein is CASSLIFIRLSFAANNEQFF.

V gene TRBV3-1 combines with J gene TRBJ2-1; TRBD1 agrees at 7 bases. Germline-derived CDR1 and CDR2 are LGHDT and YNNKEL (reference sequence). V lost 6 bases, J lost 3 bases, and 5 bases stayed unmatched. The CDR3 has 14 amino acids. In nucleotides, the CDR3 is TGTGCCAGCAGTGCCTGGACAGGCTACAATGAGCAGTTCTTC. This encodes CASSAWTGYNEQFF.

This sequence joins TRBV28 and TRBJ2-1, with 11 bases matching TRBD2. The ends lost 5 bases at V and 4 bases at J; junction bases unmatched: 10. The germline V gene encodes CDR1 MDHEN and CDR2 SYDVKM. The CDR3 runs to 17 residues. The CDR3 loop reads CASSLLLAGGVYNEQFF. The CDR3 coding sequence is TGTGCCAGCAGTCTTCTTTTAGCGGGAGGGGTATACAATGAGCAGTTCTTC.

V is TRBV3-1 and J is TRBJ2-1; TRBD2 aligns across 8 bases. Germline V gene lookup returns CDR1 LGHDT and CDR2 YNNKEL (reference sequence). This CDR3 contains 18 residues. The trim removed 3 bases at V and 3 bases at J, leaving 13 bases unmatched. The CDR3 is CASSHFSGGRTVYNEQFF. The DNA for the CDR3 is TGTGCCAGCAGCCACTTCTCGGGGGGGCGAACGGTCTACAATGAGCAGTTCTTC.

The chain carries TRBV5-5 and TRBJ2-5; tentatively, D is TRBD1 (6 bases). V was clipped by 4 bases and J by 2 bases, with 12 bases between them. Per germline, CDR1 SGHKS and CDR2 YYEKEE (reference sequence). CDR3 length equals 14 residues. The CDR3 DNA sequence: TGTGCCAGCAGCCAGGACAGCGTTCAAGAGACCCAGTACTTC. It yields the protein CASSQDSVQETQYF.

This rearrangement joins TRBV11-2 to TRBJ2-7; tentative D call: TRBD1 (6 bases). The germline CDR1 and CDR2 sequences are SGHAT and FQNNGV. CDR3 length equals 14 residues. The V and J ends lost 3 bases and 0 bases respectively, with 9 bases between them. This CDR3 reads CASSFFRGSYEQYF. The CDR3 DNA sequence: TGTGCCAGCAGCTTCTTCAGGGGCTCCTACGAGCAGTACTTC.

The V and J genes are TRBV20-1 and TRBJ2-3, with TRBD2 matching over 9 bases. CDR3 length: 15 residues. The V gene's germline CDR1 is DFQATT and CDR2 SNEGSKA (reference sequence). The junction had 6 bases not matched to a gene; V was cut back by 5 bases and J by 0 bases. The DNA for the CDR3 is TGCAGTGCTCCTCGACTAGCGGATAGCACAGATACGCAGTATTTT. Translating gives CSAPRLADSTDTQYF.

This chain connects TRBV27 to TRBJ2-7; 8 nucleotides align to TRBD1. J was trimmed by 4 bases and V by 5 bases; bases with no gene match: 4. This CDR3 comprises 13 residues. Germline V gene lookup returns CDR1 MNHEY and CDR2 SMNVEV (reference sequence). CDR3 sequence (DNA): TGTGCCAGCAGTAGGACAGGGAATTACGAGCAGTACGTC. It translates to CASSRTGNYEQYV.

The chain carries TRBV3-1 and TRBJ1-1; the D is unclear. The CDR3 length is 12 residues. Germline assignment: CDR1 LGHDT and CDR2 YNNKEL (reference sequence). V lost 6 bases and J lost 5, with 10 bases in between. The CDR3 is CASRRKGTEAFF. The CDR3 DNA is TGTGCCAGCAGGAGAAAAGGGACTGAAGCTTTCTTT.

CDR3 residues: CASSQDIGLSYEQYV. Written as DNA, the CDR3 is TGCGCCAGCAGCCAAGATATAGGACTATCATACGAGCAGTACGTC. V usage is TRBV4-3 and J usage is TRBJ2-7; tentatively, D is TRBD2 (6 bases). The ends were cut back, 0 bases at V and 4 bases at J, with 13 bases in the middle. The CDR3 sequence is 15 residues long. The V gene's germline CDR1 is LGHNA and CDR2 YSLEER.

The chain has TRBV6-1 and TRBJ2-1; TRBD1 matches at 8 bases. The CDR3 is 15 amino acids. In germline, CDR1 is MNHNS, CDR2 SASEGT. V was pared by 4 bases and J by 8 bases, with 10 bases of the junction left unmatched. This chain's CDR3 is CASSGDRRRLDEQFF. CDR3 nucleotide sequence: TGTGCCAGCAGTGGGGACAGGAGGCGCCTCGATGAGCAGTTCTTC.

A single count supports this clonotype. This rearrangement joins TRBV14 to TRBJ1-4; D not resolved. V lost 1 base and J lost 0, with 12 bases in between. This CDR3 is built from 17 residues. Germline CDR1 SGHDN, CDR2 FVKESK. As DNA, the CDR3 is TGTGCCAGCAGCCAAGCGGCTTTAGGAGCAACTAATGAAAAACTGTTTTTT. Amino acids: CASSQAALGATNEKLFF.

This clonotype has more than one count but fewer than ten. The chain carries TRBV6-2 or TRBV6-3 and TRBJ2-6; D call uncertain. CDR1 MNHEY and CDR2 SVGEGT come from the germline V gene. Trimming left V 2 bases short and J 0 bases short, with 5 bases between. The CDR3 consists of 15 residues. The CDR3 region is CASSYTISGANVLTF. The CDR3 DNA is TGTGCCAGCAGTTACACCATCTCTGGGGCCAACGTCCTGACTTTC.

This chain uses TRBV2 with TRBJ2-2; unclear D gene. The CDR3 length is 13 residues. Trimming left V 5 bases short and J 7 bases short, with 11 bases between. The germline V gene has CDR1 SNHLY and CDR2 FYNNEI. The CDR3 nucleotides are TGTGCCAGCAGTCTAATAGAAGGCGGGGAGCTGTTTTTT. Encoded protein: CASSLIEGGELFF.

This clonotype was seen at least ten times. This rearrangement joins TRBV5-1 to TRBJ1-5, with TRBD1 identical over 10 bases. V shed 4 bases, J shed 2 bases, and the junction held 3 bases outside the gene matches. Germline lookup yields CDR1 SGHRS and CDR2 YFSETQ. This CDR3 is built from 15 residues. CDR3 amino acids: CASSPGTGGNQPQHF. CDR3 in DNA: TGCGCCAGCAGCCCCGGGACAGGGGGCAATCAGCCCCAGCATTTT.

In this sample, this clonotype turned up a few times. The chain couples TRBV7-8 to TRBJ2-1, with D possibly matching TRBD1 (6 bases). The ends were cut back, 5 bases at V and 12 bases at J, with 11 bases in the middle. This CDR3 region has 11 residues. Per the germline V gene, CDR1 is SGHVS and CDR2 is FQNEAQ. CDR3: CASSRDIMQFF. The CDR3 DNA sequence: TGTGCCAGCAGCCGGGACATCATGCAGTTCTTC.

The sample holds a few counts of this clonotype. The rearrangement links TRBV29-1 to TRBJ1-1; tentatively, D is TRBD1 (6 bases). Looked up from germline, CDR1 is SQVTM and CDR2 is ANQGSEA. The CDR3 is made up of 16 amino acids. V lost 3 bases and J lost 1, with 18 bases in between. CDR3 bases: TGCAGCGTTGACGGTTTTTTAGAGACAGGGAACACTGAAGCTTTCTTT. Translated: CSVDGFLETGNTEAFF.

This clonotype has more than one count but fewer than ten. The chain employs TRBV27 and TRBJ1-6; possibly TRBD1 for D (5 bases). This CDR3 has 15 residues. Germline assignment: CDR1 MNHEY and CDR2 SMNVEV (reference sequence). V lost 6 bases to trimming and J lost 10 bases, with 19 bases between them. The DNA of the CDR3 is TGTGCCAGCAGCCTGTCAGGTCAGGGTAGCTCACCCCTCCACTTT. Translation gives CASSLSGQGSSPLHF.

V gene TRBV6-5 combines with J gene TRBJ2-1, with D possibly being TRBD1 (5 bases). Trimming removed 6 bases from V and 6 bases from J, with 12 bases in between. Germline CDR1 is MNHEY and CDR2 is SVGAGI. The CDR3 extends over 13 amino acids. The CDR3 loop reads CASRLGHLNEQFF. CDR3 nucleotides: TGTGCCAGCAGACTCGGACACCTCAATGAGCAGTTCTTC.

This clonotype appeared a few times. J is TRBJ2-1 and V is TRBV9; possibly TRBD1 or TRBD2 for D (6 bases each). The CDR3 loop spans 16 amino acids. V gave up 4 bases and J gave up 7 bases, with 21 bases separating them. The germline CDR1 and CDR2 sequences are SGDLS and YYNGEE. The CDR3 here is CASSLNPSGGGNEQFF. The CDR3 DNA is TGTGCCAGCAGCCTAAATCCGAGCGGAGGGGGGAATGAGCAGTTCTTC.

The rearrangement links TRBV5-1 to TRBJ2-5; 11 positions match TRBD2. The CDR3 consists of 15 residues. The germline V gene has CDR1 SGHRS and CDR2 YFSETQ. With 0 bases clipped from V and 5 bases from J, the junction kept 3 bases outside the gene matches. The CDR3 sequence is CASSLVAGGRETQYF. CDR3 DNA sequence: TGCGCCAGCAGCTTGGTAGCGGGAGGGCGCGAGACCCAGTACTTC.

The genes are TRBV30 and TRBJ1-1, with 10 bases matching TRBD1. The J segment lost 5 bases and the V segment lost 0 bases, leaving 3 bases of the junction unmatched. The germline CDR1 and CDR2 sequences are GTSNPN and SVGIG (reference sequence). The CDR3 extends over 14 amino acids. As DNA, the CDR3 is TGTGCCTGGAGTGTAGGGGACAGGGGTACTGAAGCTTTCTTT. Residues: CAWSVGDRGTEAFF.

A few counts support this clonotype. The gene calls are TRBV25-1 and TRBJ2-1; 8 bases are shared with TRBD2. The CDR3 length is 15 residues. The junction had 3 bases not matched to a gene; V was cut back by 2 bases and J by 3 bases. Germline V CDR1 and CDR2: MGHDK, SYGVNS. Here the CDR3 DNA reads TGTGCCAGCAGTGAAGCGAGCGGGAGCTACAATGAGCAGTTCTTC. Its protein is CASSEASGSYNEQFF.

The sample holds a few counts of this clonotype. J is TRBJ2-7 and V is TRBV5-1; D not resolved. The CDR3 is 14 residues long. Germline CDR1 reads SGHRS; CDR2 reads YFSETQ. Trimming took off 4 bases at V and 2 bases at J, with 13 bases between the two ends. CDR3 region: CASSIEDGTYEQYF. DNA for the CDR3: TGCGCCAGCAGCATAGAGGACGGTACCTACGAGCAGTACTTC.